What follows are 8 T cell receptor beta chains derived from one specimen sequenced in a study of shared clonotypes between healthy human individuals. Assay used: immunoSEQ multiplex PCR; TCRdb lists only in-frame clones, some missing. The sample consists of about 600,000 clones, around 97% of them appearing once. Sequencing was done on a sample of naive CD4+ T cells sorted from blood. Documented subset: CD45RA+ positively selected. The receptors here all came from a woman younger than 45 in good health.

The gene calls are TRBV11-1 and TRBJ2-1; the match to TRBD1 covers 7 bases. Germline lookup yields CDR1 SGHAT and CDR2 FQDESV (reference sequence). There are 14 residues in the CDR3. V was pared by 5 bases and J by 1 base, with 2 bases of the junction left unmatched. As DNA, the CDR3 is TGTGCCAGCAGCCCGACAGGGTCCTACAATGAGCAGTTCTTC. As protein: CASSPTGSYNEQFF.

The rearrangement joins TRBV21-1 to TRBJ2-1; the listed D gene, TRBD2, was not tested against the DNA. TRBV21-1 is annotated as a pseudogene. CDR3 size: 16 residues. CDR3 DNA sequence: TGTGCCAGCAGCAAAGTATCCGCTATCCCCTACAATGAGCAGTTCTTC. It translates to CASSKVSAIPYNEQFF.

The V call is TRBV28, the J call TRBJ1-1; D uncertain. The CDR3 is 14 residues long. Germline CDR1 is MDHEN and CDR2 is SYDVKM. Trimming removed 5 bases at V and 0 bases at J, with 10 bases between. The CDR3 region is CASSSYPMNTEAFF. CDR3 nucleotides: TGTGCCAGCAGTAGTTATCCCATGAACACTGAAGCTTTCTTT. The entire variable domain, with the rest obtained from reference TRBV28 and TRBJ1-1, is as follows: DVKVTQSSRYLVKRTGEKVFLECVQDMDHENMFWYRQDPGLGLRLIYFSYDVKMKEKGDIPEGYSVSREKKERFSLILESASTNQTSMYLCASSSYPMNTEAFFGQGTRLTVV.

The chain joins TRBV14 to TRBJ1-6, with TRBD1 as a possible D gene (5 bases). In germline, CDR1 is SGHDN, CDR2 FVKESK. This CDR3 has 15 residues. Trimming cost V 1 base and J 6 bases, with 10 bases left between them. CDR3 bases: TGTGCCAGCAGCCAAGCAGGGCTAAGTAATTCACCCCTCCACTTT. Translating it yields CASSQAGLSNSPLHF. The full variable domain, its missing parts supplied by reference TRBV14 and TRBJ1-6, is EAGVTQFPSHSVIEKGQTVTLRCDPISGHDNLYWYRRVMGKEIKFLLHFVKESKQDESGMPNNRFLAERTGGTYSTLKVQPAELEDSGVYFCASSQAGLSNSPLHFGNGTRLTVT.

The V and J genes are TRBV7-9 and TRBJ1-2, with 8 bases lining up with TRBD1. Trimming at V came to 5 bases and at J to 7 bases, leaving 12 bases not matched to a gene. The CDR3 extends over 15 amino acids. Germline V CDR1 and CDR2: SEHNR, FQNEAQ (reference sequence). The CDR3 DNA follows: TGTGCCAGCAGCCCCGGGACAGGATCCTTCTTTGGCTACACCTTC. It translates to CASSPGTGSFFGYTF.

Notes on this clone: At one end the junction does not follow the germline gene, possibly because of a read error. Here the CDR3 reads CASSVGGRAYTRELFF. CDR3 bases: TGTGCCAGCAGCGTAGGCGGGAGGGCCTACACCAGGGAGCTGTTTTTT. J is TRBJ2-2 and V is TRBV9; 9 positions agree with TRBD2. The germline gives CDR1 SGDLS, CDR2 YYNGEE. The CDR3 contains 16 residues. The whole variable domain, remainder taken from reference TRBV9 and TRBJ2-2, is DSGVTQTPKHLITATGQRVTLRCSPRSGDLSVYWYQQSLDQGLQFLIQYYNGEERAKGNILERFSAQQFPDLHSELNLSSLELGDSALYFCASSVGGRAYTRELFFGEGSRLTVL.

The CDR3 spells CASSLGVTSGRNTQYF. In nucleotides, the CDR3 is TGTGCCAGCAGCTTGGGGGTGACTAGCGGGAGAAATACGCAGTATTTT. This chain joins TRBV5-6 and TRBJ2-3, with TRBD2 matching over 12 bases. The V gene's germline CDR1 is SGHDT and CDR2 YYEEEE. This CDR3 is built from 16 residues. After removal of 0 bases from V and 7 bases from J, the junction contained 6 bases not matched to a gene.

The chain employs TRBV5-1 and TRBJ2-2, with TRBD1 matching over 9 bases. V gave up 7 bases and J gave up 5 bases; unmatched junction bases: 9. The CDR3 totals 15 residues. Germline loops: CDR1 SGHRS, CDR2 YFSETQ. The CDR3 DNA is TGCGCCAGCTACCCGGGACAGGGTATGACCGGGGAGCTGTTTTTT. Protein sequence: CASYPGQGMTGELFF. The whole variable domain, filled in from reference TRBV5-1 and TRBJ2-2, reads KAGVTQTPRYLIKTRGQQVTLSCSPISGHRSVSWYQQTPGQGLQFLFEYFSETQRNKGNFPGRFSGRQFSNSRSEMNVSTLELGDSALYLCASYPGQGMTGELFFGEGSRLTVL.